Presented here are 27 T cell receptor beta chains from one specimen sequenced in a study of blood T cell repertoires in COVID-19. Here immunoSEQ multiplex PCR was the method, and the copy in TCRdb shows in-frame clones only, minus some. Of tens of thousands of clones listed, about four fifths were seen once; the top ten hold 1% to 1.5%. Sequenced sample: peripheral blood. The receptors derive from a woman of 80 years or more with acute or convalescent COVID-19.

This chain connects TRBV29-1 to TRBJ2-1; possibly TRBD2 for D (7 bases). This CDR3 is built from 13 residues. CDR1 and CDR2 from the germline V gene are SQVTM and ANQGSEA. V was trimmed by 4 bases and J by 7 bases, leaving 14 bases between them. The CDR3 loop is CSVALGGLNEQFF. The CDR3 DNA reads as TGCAGCGTTGCCTTGGGGGGGCTGAATGAGCAGTTCTTC.

Written as DNA, the CDR3 is TGTGCCAGCAGCCAAGGAAGGGGCGCAGATACGCAGTATTTT. This codes for CASSQGRGADTQYF. The chain couples TRBV3-1 (or the pseudogene TRBV3-2) to TRBJ2-3; D might be TRBD1 (5 bases). The CDR3 is 14 amino acids. The V end was cut by 1 base, the J end by 4 bases, with 9 bases between. Germline V CDR1 and CDR2: LGHDT, YNNKEL (reference sequence).

The gene calls are TRBV15 and TRBJ2-1; 14 nucleotides agree with TRBD2. V lost 4 bases to trimming and J lost 4 bases; unmatched junction nucleotides: 12. The V gene's germline CDR1 is LNHNV and CDR2 YYDKDF (reference sequence). This CDR3 is built from 19 residues. The CDR3 coding sequence is TGTGCCACCAGCACCAGACTAGCGGGAGGGGGAACGGGATACAATGAGCAGTTCTTC. As protein: CATSTRLAGGGTGYNEQFF.

The rearrangement joins TRBV5-4 to TRBJ2-3, with 9 bases identical to TRBD2. This CDR3 contains 17 residues. With V trimmed by 2 bases and J by 4 bases, 11 bases remained unmatched. Per the germline V gene, CDR1 is SGHNT and CDR2 is YYREEE (reference sequence). CDR3 loop: CASSFPTSGRGADTQYF. Written as DNA, the CDR3 is TGTGCCAGCAGCTTCCCGACTAGCGGACGGGGGGCAGATACGCAGTATTTT. Together with reference TRBV5-4 and TRBJ2-3, the CDR3 gives the full variable domain: ETGVTQSPTHLIKTRGQQVTLRCSSQSGHNTVSWYQQALGQGPQFIFQYYREEENGRGNFPPRFSGLQFPNYSSELNVNALELDDSALYLCASSFPTSGRGADTQYFGPGTRLTVL.

The chain uses TRBV18 and TRBJ2-7, with D unresolved. The CDR3 is 12 residues long. CDR1 and CDR2 from the germline V gene are KGHSH and LQKENI. V lost 5 bases and J lost 1, with 6 bases in between. The CDR3 is CASSSRSYEQYF. As DNA, the CDR3 is TGTGCCAGCTCATCGCGATCCTACGAGCAGTACTTC.

This CDR3 reads CASNRGPTYEQYF. The CDR3 coding sequence is TGTGCCAGCAACAGGGGGCCAACCTACGAGCAGTACTTC. V and J are TRBV2 and TRBJ2-7, with 9 bases lining up with TRBD1. Germline assignment: CDR1 SNHLY and CDR2 FYNNEI. The CDR3 contains 13 residues. J lost 2 bases, V lost 7 bases, and 3 bases had no gene match.

The rearrangement uses TRBV23-1 and TRBJ1-2, with 7 bases that match TRBD1. TRBV23-1 is marked as an open reading frame, function uncertain. The CDR3 spans 17 residues. Trimming cost V 2 bases and J 2 bases; bases outside gene matches: 11. This CDR3 reads CASSQIGGGQKNYGYTF. As DNA, the CDR3 is TGCGCCAGCAGTCAAATCGGGGGGGGACAGAAGAACTATGGCTACACCTTC.

This clone was seen a handful of times. The chain has TRBV5-4 and TRBJ2-7; 7 bases are shared with TRBD2. Germline CDR1 SGHNT, CDR2 YYREEE (reference sequence). V lost 0 bases and J lost 2; bases outside the gene matches: 11. The CDR3 spans 17 residues. Here the CDR3 DNA reads TGTGCCAGCAGCTTGGATTTGCGGCGGGAGAAACCCTACGAGCAGTACTTC. Amino acids: CASSLDLRREKPYEQYF.

The chain uses TRBV7-9 and TRBJ1-2; D not certain. The CDR3 spans 14 residues. Between the trimmed V and J ends, which lost 5 bases and 9 bases, there was a span of 19 bases. In germline, CDR1 is SEHNR, CDR2 FQNEAQ (reference sequence). The CDR3 reads CASSPRVLGGSYTF. The CDR3 coding sequence is TGTGCCAGCAGCCCACGGGTCCTCGGCGGGAGCTACACCTTC.

The chain combines TRBV7-2 with TRBJ2-4, with D perhaps TRBD1 (5 bases). The CDR3 sequence is 12 residues long. V was trimmed by 5 bases and J by 9 bases, leaving 11 bases between them. From germline, CDR1 is SGHTA and CDR2 FQGNSA. This CDR3 reads CASSQTGSIQYF. In DNA form, the CDR3 reads TGTGCCAGCAGCCAAACAGGAAGCATTCAGTACTTC.

The J gene is TRBJ2-7, the V gene TRBV5-1; 7 bases agree with TRBD2. With V trimmed by 0 bases and J by 6 bases, 3 bases remained unmatched. CDR1 and CDR2 (germline): SGHRS, YFSETQ. The CDR3 has 13 residues. The CDR3 region has the DNA TGCGCCAGCAGCTTGGGACTAGCTGGCGAGCAGTACTTC. It is translated as CASSLGLAGEQYF.

The chain couples TRBV11-3 to TRBJ2-7, with a tentative D call TRBD2 (6 bases). V was pared by 1 base and J by 0 bases, with 7 bases between. Per germline, CDR1 SGHNT and CDR2 YENEEA. This CDR3 comprises 14 residues. The CDR3 DNA follows: TGTGCCAGCAGCTTAGGGCGGGGCTCCTACGAGCAGTACTTC. Translating gives CASSLGRGSYEQYF.

The V call is TRBV7-3, the J call TRBJ2-7; a possible D gene is TRBD1 (6 bases). V lost 2 bases to trimming and J lost 1 base, with 12 bases between them. Germline V gene lookup returns CDR1 SGHTA and CDR2 FQGTGA. The CDR3 contains 15 residues. CDR3 protein: CASSLGGGSSYEQYF. DNA for the CDR3: TGTGCCAGCAGCTTAGGTGGGGGCTCTTCCTACGAGCAGTACTTC.

The chain couples TRBV2 to TRBJ2-5; TRBD2 matches 10 bases. CDR1 is SNHLY and CDR2 is FYNNEI in the germline V gene. V gave up 6 bases and J gave up 5 bases; unmatched junction bases: 9. The CDR3 sequence is 15 residues long. The CDR3 is CASRPRTSGMETQYF. Written as DNA, the CDR3 is TGTGCCAGCAGGCCGAGAACTAGCGGGATGGAGACCCAGTACTTC.

This clone was detected a few times. This chain uses TRBV28 with TRBJ2-7, with TRBD2 matching over 8 bases. Trimming cost V 8 bases and J 6 bases; bases outside gene matches: 3. The CDR3 extends over 11 amino acids. Germline loops: CDR1 MDHEN, CDR2 SYDVKM. The CDR3 is CASGRGGEQYF. CDR3 sequence (DNA): TGTGCCAGCGGTCGGGGGGGCGAGCAGTACTTC.

In this sample, this clone turned up once. The gene calls are TRBV5-5 and TRBJ2-3, with D unclear. CDR3 length: 13 residues. CDR1 and CDR2 from the germline V gene are SGHKS and YYEKEE (reference sequence). Between the trimmed V and J ends, which lost 1 base and 1 base, there was a span of 4 bases. DNA for the CDR3: TGTGCCAGCAGCTTGTATGGCACAGATACGCAGTATTTT. It is translated as CASSLYGTDTQYF.

The chain has TRBV18 and TRBJ2-1; 8 nucleotides match TRBD1. After removal of 3 bases from V and 3 bases from J, the junction contained 4 bases not matched to a gene. The CDR3 length is 15 residues. Germline CDR1 is KGHSH and CDR2 is LQKENI. The CDR3 DNA reads TGTGCCAGCTCACCCGGGACAGGCTTCTACAATGAGCAGTTCTTC. Translating it yields CASSPGTGFYNEQFF.

The chain employs TRBV2 and TRBJ2-2, with D perhaps matching TRBD1 (6 bases). The CDR3 runs 15 residues. Trimming stripped 0 bases from V and 5 bases from J, with 10 bases between. Germline values: CDR1 SNHLY, CDR2 FYNNEI. CDR3 sequence: CASSEAQGRTGELFF. The CDR3, as DNA: TGTGCCAGCAGTGAAGCACAGGGTCGTACCGGGGAGCTGTTTTTT. Variable domain in full (rest from reference TRBV2 and TRBJ2-2): EPEVTQTPSHQVTQMGQEVILRCVPISNHLYFYWYRQILGQKVEFLVSFYNNEISEKSEIFDDQFSVERPDGSNFTLKIRSTKLEDSAMYFCASSEAQGRTGELFFGEGSRLTVL.

The rearrangement uses TRBV6-5 and TRBJ1-2; TRBD1 matches at 8 bases. This CDR3 region has 15 residues. J lost 0 bases, V lost 11 bases, and 11 bases had no gene match. The germline gives CDR1 MNHEY, CDR2 SVGAGI. The CDR3 region is CAVQGQASANYGYTF. In nucleotides, the CDR3 is TGTGCCGTACAGGGACAGGCTTCAGCTAACTATGGCTACACCTTC.

A single count supports this clone. The chain couples TRBV15 to TRBJ2-2; D may be TRBD2 (6 bases). V was shortened by 0 bases and J by 4 bases, with 9 bases between the two germline ends. There are 15 residues in the CDR3. CDR1 is LNHNV and CDR2 is YYDKDF in the germline V gene (reference sequence). CDR3 bases: TGTGCCACCAGCAGAGAAGGGACTTTCACCGGGGAGCTGTTTTTT. Translation: CATSREGTFTGELFF.

V is TRBV19 and J is TRBJ2-3; 7 positions match TRBD2. The CDR3 is made up of 15 amino acids. Germline lookup yields CDR1 LNHDA and CDR2 SQIVND (reference sequence). V trimming: 9 bases; J trimming: 6 bases; junction bases outside the gene matches: 15. The CDR3 sequence is CASRTRTSSQDTQYF. The CDR3 DNA follows: TGTGCCAGCCGGACTAGAACCTCCTCCCAGGATACGCAGTATTTT. The variable domain in full, completed from reference TRBV19 and TRBJ2-3, reads DGGITQSPKYLFRKEGQNVTLSCEQNLNHDAMYWYRQDPGQGLRLIYYSQIVNDFQKGDIAEGYSVSREKKESFPLTVTSAQKNPTAFYLCASRTRTSSQDTQYFGPGTRLTVL.

V usage is TRBV14 and J usage is TRBJ2-2, with D unresolved. V dropped 3 bases and J dropped 0 bases, with 11 bases sitting between them. This CDR3 spans 16 amino acids. Germline assignment: CDR1 SGHDN and CDR2 FVKESK. CDR3 amino acids: CASSHYATANTGELFF. For the CDR3, the DNA is TGTGCCAGCAGCCATTACGCTACAGCGAACACCGGGGAGCTGTTTTTT.

The rearrangement joins TRBV19 to TRBJ1-1, with 10 bases fitting TRBD1. J gave up 7 bases and V 7 bases, and 6 bases lay outside the gene matches. The V gene's germline CDR1 is LNHDA and CDR2 SQIVND (reference sequence). The CDR3 is 13 amino acids. CDR3 bases: TGTGCCAGTACCGGGACAGGGGCGGGTGAAGCTTTCTTT. This translates into CASTGTGAGEAFF.

This clone was counted between two and nine times. The genes are TRBV2 and TRBJ1-5; 8 positions agree with TRBD1. In germline, CDR1 is SNHLY, CDR2 FYNNEI. This CDR3 contains 15 residues. The ends lost 5 bases at V and 6 bases at J; junction bases unmatched: 9. This CDR3 is CASSKGQGWSQPQHF. In DNA form, the CDR3 reads TGTGCCAGCAGTAAAGGACAGGGATGGAGTCAGCCCCAGCATTTT.

CDR3 protein: CATDRGARGYTF. The CDR3 DNA reads as TGTGCCACCGACCGGGGGGCGCGGGGCTACACCTTC. The genes are TRBV28 and TRBJ1-2, with D possibly being TRBD1 (6 bases). Germline V gene sequence: CDR1 MDHEN, CDR2 SYDVKM. V was shortened by 10 bases and J by 8 bases, with 17 bases between the two germline ends. The CDR3 spans 12 residues.

This chain joins TRBV11-2 and TRBJ2-5; D gene ambiguous. The CDR3 contains 16 residues. Trimming removed 1 base from V and 3 bases from J, with 15 bases in between. Germline lookup yields CDR1 SGHAT and CDR2 FQNNGV. The CDR3 region has the DNA TGTGCCAGCAGCTTAGGACAAACGGCTGCCAAAGAGACCCAGTACTTC. Amino acids: CASSLGQTAAKETQYF.

The rearrangement uses TRBV5-1 and TRBJ2-1, with TRBD2 matching 12 bases. The CDR3 length is 17 residues. V dropped 5 bases and J dropped 2; count of bases not matched to a gene: 8. Germline V gives CDR1 SGHRS, CDR2 YFSETQ. DNA of the CDR3: TGCGCCAGCAGTTCCGGGACTAGCGGGCTTACCTACAATGAGCAGTTCTTC. It specifies CASSSGTSGLTYNEQFF.